The T cell receptor beta chain under discussion was sequenced for a study of blood T cell repertoires in COVID-19. The repertoire was sequenced with immunoSEQ multiplex PCR; TCRdb's copy has only in-frame clones and lacks some. The table lists 60,000 to 75,000 clones, about 82% of them singletons. This CDR3 is 16 amino acids long. V lost 0 bases and J lost 9, with 15 bases in between. Germline V gives CDR1 LGHNA, CDR2 YSLEER. The J gene is TRBJ1-6, the V gene TRBV4-3; no reliable D call. The receptor's source is a human donor in a cohort sampled during active COVID-19. The sample consisted of peripheral blood. The CDR3 protein is CASSQDPGGGGSPLHF. CDR3 coding DNA: TGCGCCAGCAGCCAAGATCCGGGAGGTGGAGGTTCACCCCTCCACTTT.